This TCR beta chain is drawn from a study of cytomegalovirus exposure and HLA in healthy donors. Study observations and caveats: In an earlier analysis, in approximately 630 donors, most V segments appeared productive either ~90% or ~30% of the time.

The PCR employed 60 Vbeta primers together with 13 Jbeta primers. Here immunoSEQ multiplex PCR was the method, and the copy in TCRdb shows in-frame clones only, minus some. The sample yields some 94,000 clones, about 80% seen once. CDR1 is MNHEY and CDR2 is SMNVEV in the germline V gene (reference sequence). V lost 3 bases to trimming and J lost 1 base; unmatched junction nucleotides: 5. CDR3 length equals 15 residues. Remarks on this clone: Its target is not known.

The origin of this receptor is a man aged 35-49 years in good health and CMV-seronegative. Sequencing was done on a sample of PBMCs. This chain uses TRBV27 with TRBJ2-7, with TRBD2 matching 8 bases. CDR3: CASSFGLAGSYEQYF. The CDR3 nucleotides are TGTGCCAGCAGTTTCGGGTTAGCGGGATCCTACGAGCAGTACTTC.